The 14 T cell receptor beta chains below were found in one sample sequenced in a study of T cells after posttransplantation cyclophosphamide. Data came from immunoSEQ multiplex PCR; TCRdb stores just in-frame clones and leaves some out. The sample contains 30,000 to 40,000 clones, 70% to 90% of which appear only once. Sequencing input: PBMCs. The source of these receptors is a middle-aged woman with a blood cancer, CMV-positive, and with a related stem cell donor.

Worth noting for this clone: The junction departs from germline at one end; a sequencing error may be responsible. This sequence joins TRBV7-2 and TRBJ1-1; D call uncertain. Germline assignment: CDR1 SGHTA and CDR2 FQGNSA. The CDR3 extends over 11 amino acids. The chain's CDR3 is CASSLGTSEAF. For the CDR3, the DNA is TGTGCCAGCAGCTTGGGTACCAGTGAGGCCTTT.

The CDR3 DNA sequence: TGCGCCAGCAGACCTATAAGCGCGAACACCGGGGAGCTGTTTTTT. As protein: CASRPISANTGELFF. The gene calls are TRBV5-1 and TRBJ2-2; D gene uncertain. The CDR3 is 15 amino acids. CDR1 and CDR2 from the germline V gene are SGHRS and YFSETQ. The V end lost 5 bases, the J end lost 0 bases, and 11 bases lay between the germline ends.

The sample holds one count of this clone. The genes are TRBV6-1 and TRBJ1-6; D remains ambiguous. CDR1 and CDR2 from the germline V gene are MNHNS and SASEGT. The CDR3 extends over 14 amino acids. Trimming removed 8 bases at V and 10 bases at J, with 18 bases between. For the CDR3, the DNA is TGTGCCAGCTCCAAGTCCCCACGGGAGTCACCCCTCCACTTT. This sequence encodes CASSKSPRESPLHF.

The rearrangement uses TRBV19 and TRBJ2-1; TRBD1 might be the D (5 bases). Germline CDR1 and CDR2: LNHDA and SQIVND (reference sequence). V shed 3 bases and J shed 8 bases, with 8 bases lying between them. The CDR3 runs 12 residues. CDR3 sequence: CASSMTVDEQFF. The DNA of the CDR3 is TGTGCCAGTAGTATGACAGTAGATGAGCAGTTCTTC.

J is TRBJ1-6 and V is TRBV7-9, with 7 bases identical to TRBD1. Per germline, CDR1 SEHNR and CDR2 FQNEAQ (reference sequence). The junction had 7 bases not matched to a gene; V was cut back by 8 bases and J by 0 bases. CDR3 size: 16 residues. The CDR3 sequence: CASRATGSSYNSPLHF. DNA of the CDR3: TGTGCCAGCCGGGCGACAGGGAGCTCCTATAATTCACCCCTCCACTTT.

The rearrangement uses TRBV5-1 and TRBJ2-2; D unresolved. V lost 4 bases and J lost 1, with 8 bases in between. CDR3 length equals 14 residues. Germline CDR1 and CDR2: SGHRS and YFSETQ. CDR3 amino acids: CASSRDMNTGELFF. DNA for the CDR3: TGCGCCAGCAGCCGAGACATGAACACCGGGGAGCTGTTTTTT.

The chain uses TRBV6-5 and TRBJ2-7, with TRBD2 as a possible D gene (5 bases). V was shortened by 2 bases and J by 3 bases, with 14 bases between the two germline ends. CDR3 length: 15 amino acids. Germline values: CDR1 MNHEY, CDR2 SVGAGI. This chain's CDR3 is CASSYRREGYYEQYF. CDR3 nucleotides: TGTGCCAGCAGTTACCGACGAGAGGGTTACTACGAGCAGTACTTC.

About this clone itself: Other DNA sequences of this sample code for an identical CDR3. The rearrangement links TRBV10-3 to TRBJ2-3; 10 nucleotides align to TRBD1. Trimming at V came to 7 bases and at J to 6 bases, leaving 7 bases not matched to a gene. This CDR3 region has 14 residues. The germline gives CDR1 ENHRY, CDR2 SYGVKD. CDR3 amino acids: CAITPDRGQDTQYF. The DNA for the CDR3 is TGTGCCATCACCCCAGACAGGGGGCAGGATACGCAGTATTTT.

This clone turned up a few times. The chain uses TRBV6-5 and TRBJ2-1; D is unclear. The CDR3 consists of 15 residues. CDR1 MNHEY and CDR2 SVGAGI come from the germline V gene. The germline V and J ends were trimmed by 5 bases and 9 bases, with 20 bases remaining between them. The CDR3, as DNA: TGTGCCAGCAGTCCCAGACTTAGCTTGATCGCTGAGCAGTTCTTC. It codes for CASSPRLSLIAEQFF.

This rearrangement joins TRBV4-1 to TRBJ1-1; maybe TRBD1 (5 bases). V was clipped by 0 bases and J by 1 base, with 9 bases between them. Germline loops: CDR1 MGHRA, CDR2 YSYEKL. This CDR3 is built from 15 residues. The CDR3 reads CASSQDRRGNTEAFF. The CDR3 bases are TGCGCCAGCAGCCAAGATCGGAGGGGGAACACTGAAGCTTTCTTT.

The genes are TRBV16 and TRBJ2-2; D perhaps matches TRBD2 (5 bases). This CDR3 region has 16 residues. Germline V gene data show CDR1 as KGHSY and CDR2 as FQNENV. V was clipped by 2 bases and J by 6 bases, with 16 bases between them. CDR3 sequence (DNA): TGTGCCAGCAGCCAAACAAAAACGGGATCTGCCGGGGAGCTGTTTTTT. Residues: CASSQTKTGSAGELFF.

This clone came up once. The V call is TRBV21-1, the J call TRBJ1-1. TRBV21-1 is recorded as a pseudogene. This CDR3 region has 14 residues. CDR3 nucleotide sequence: TGTGCCAGCAGCAAAAAGAGGGCAGGTTCTGAAGCTTTCTTT. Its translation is CASSKKRAGSEAFF.

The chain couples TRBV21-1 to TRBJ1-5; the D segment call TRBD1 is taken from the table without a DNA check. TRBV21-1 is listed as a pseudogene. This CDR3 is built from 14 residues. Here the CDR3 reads CAPPGQPTYQPQHF. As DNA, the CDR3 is TGTGCCCCTCCGGGACAGCCTACTTATCAGCCCCAGCATTTT.

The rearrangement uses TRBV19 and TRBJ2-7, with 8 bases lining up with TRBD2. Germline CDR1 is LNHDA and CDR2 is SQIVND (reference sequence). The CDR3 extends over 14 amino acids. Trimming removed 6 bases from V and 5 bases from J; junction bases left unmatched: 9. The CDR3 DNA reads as TGTGCCAGTAGCCCTTTCGGGGGGGCTGACGAGCAGTACTTC. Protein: CASSPFGGADEQYF.